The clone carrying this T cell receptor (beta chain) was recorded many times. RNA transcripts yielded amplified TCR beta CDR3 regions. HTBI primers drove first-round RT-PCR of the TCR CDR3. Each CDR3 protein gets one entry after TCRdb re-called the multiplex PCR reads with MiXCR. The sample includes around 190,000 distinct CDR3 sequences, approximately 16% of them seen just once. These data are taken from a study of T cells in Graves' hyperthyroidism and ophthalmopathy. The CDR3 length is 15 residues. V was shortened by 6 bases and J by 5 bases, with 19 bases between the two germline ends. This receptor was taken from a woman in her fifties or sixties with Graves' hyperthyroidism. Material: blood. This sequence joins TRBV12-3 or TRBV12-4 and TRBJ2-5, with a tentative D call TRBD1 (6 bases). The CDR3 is CASRPSTGSHETQYF. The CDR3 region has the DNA TGTGCCAGCAGACCCTCCACAGGGTCTCACGAGACCCAGTACTTC.